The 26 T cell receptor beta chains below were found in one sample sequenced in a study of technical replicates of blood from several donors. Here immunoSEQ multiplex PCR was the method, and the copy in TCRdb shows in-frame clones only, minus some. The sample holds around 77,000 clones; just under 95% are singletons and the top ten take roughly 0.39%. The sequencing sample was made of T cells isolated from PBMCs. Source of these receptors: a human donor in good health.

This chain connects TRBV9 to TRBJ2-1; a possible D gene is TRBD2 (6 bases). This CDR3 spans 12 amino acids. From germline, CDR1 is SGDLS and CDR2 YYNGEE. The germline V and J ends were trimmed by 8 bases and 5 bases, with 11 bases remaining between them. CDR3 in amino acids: CASSRTNNEQFF. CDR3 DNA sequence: TGTGCCAGTAGCCGGACTAACAATGAGCAGTTCTTC.

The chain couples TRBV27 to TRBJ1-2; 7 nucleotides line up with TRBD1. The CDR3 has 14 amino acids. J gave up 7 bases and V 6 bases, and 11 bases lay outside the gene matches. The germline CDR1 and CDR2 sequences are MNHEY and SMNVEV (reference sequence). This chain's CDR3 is CASSTYRGDGGYTF. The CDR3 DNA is TGTGCCAGCAGCACTTACAGGGGAGACGGTGGCTACACCTTC.

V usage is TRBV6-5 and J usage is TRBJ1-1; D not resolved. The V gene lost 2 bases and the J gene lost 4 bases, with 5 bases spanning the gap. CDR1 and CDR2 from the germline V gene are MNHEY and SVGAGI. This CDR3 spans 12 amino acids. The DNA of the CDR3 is TGTGCCAGCAGTTACGGGAGCACTGAAGCTTTCTTT. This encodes CASSYGSTEAFF.

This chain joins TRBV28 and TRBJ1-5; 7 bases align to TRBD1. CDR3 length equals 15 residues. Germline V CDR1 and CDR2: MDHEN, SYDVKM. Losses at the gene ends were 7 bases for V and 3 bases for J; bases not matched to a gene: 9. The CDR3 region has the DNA TGTGCCAGCAACCGCGGGACAGCAGTCAATCAGCCCCAGCATTTT. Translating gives CASNRGTAVNQPQHF.

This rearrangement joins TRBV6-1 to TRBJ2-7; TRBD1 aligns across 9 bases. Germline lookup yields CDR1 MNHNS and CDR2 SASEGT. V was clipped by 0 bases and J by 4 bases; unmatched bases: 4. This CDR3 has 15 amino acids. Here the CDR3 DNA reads TGTGCCAGCAGTGAAGCCAACGGACAGGGGTACGAGCAGTACTTC. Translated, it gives CASSEANGQGYEQYF.

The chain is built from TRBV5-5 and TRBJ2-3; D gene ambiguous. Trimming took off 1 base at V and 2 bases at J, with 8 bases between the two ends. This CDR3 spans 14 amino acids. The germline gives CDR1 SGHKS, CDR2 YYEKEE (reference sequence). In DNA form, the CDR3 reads TGTGCCAGCAGCTTGATCCTGTACACAGATACGCAGTATTTT. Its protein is CASSLILYTDTQYF.

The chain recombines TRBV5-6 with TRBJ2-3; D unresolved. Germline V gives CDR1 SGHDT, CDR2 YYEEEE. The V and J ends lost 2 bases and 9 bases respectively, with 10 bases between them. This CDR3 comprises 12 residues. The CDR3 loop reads CASSFLRSTQYF. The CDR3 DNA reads TGTGCCAGCAGCTTTCTACGTTCCACGCAGTATTTT.

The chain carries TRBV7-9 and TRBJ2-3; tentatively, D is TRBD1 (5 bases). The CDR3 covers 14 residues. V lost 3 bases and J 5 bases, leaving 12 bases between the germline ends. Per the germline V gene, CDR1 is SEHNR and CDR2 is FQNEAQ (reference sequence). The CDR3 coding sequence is TGTGCCAGCAGCTTGAATATAGGGGAAGATACGCAGTATTTT. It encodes CASSLNIGEDTQYF.

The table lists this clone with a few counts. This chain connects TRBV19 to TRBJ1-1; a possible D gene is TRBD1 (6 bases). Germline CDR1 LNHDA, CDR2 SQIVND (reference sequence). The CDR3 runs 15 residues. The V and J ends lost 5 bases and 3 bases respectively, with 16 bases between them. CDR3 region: CASSVLQGMDTEAFF. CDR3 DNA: TGTGCCAGTAGTGTTTTACAGGGAATGGACACTGAAGCTTTCTTT.

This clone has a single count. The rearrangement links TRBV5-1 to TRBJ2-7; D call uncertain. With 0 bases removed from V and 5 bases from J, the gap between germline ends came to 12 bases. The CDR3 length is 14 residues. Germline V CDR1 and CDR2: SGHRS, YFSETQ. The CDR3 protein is CASSLGASVNEQYF. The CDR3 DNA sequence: TGCGCCAGCAGCTTGGGGGCCTCGGTAAACGAGCAGTACTTC.

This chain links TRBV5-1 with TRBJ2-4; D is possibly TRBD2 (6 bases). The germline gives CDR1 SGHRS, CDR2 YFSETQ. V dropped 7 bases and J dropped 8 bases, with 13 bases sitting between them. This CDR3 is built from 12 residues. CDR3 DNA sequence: TGCGCCAGCTGCGGGAACGAAGACATTCAGTACTTC. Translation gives CASCGNEDIQYF.

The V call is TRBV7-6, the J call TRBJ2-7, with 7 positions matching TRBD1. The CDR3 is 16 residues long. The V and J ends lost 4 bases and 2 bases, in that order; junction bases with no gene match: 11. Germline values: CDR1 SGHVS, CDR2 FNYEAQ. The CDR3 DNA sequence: TGTGCCAGCAGCTCAGCAAGACAGGGCCCCCCCTACGAGCAGTACTTC. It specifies CASSSARQGPPYEQYF. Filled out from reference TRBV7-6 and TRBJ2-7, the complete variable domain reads GAGVSQSPRYKVTKRGQDVALRCDPISGHVSLYWYRQALGQGPEFLTYFNYEAQQDKSGLPNDRFSAERPEGSISTLTIQRTEQRDSAMYRCASSSARQGPPYEQYFGPGTRLTVT.

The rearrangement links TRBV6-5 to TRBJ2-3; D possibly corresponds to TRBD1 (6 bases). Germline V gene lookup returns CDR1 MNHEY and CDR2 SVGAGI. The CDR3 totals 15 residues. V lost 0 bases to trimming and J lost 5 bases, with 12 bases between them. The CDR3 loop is CASSYSGHNRDTQYF. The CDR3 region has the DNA TGTGCCAGCAGTTACTCGGGACATAATCGAGATACGCAGTATTTT.

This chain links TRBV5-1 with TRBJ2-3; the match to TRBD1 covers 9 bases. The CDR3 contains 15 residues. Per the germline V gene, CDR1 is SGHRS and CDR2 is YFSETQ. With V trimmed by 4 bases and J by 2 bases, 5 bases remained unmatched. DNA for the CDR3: TGCGCCAGCAGCGAGACAGGGGGGATCACAGATACGCAGTATTTT. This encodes CASSETGGITDTQYF.

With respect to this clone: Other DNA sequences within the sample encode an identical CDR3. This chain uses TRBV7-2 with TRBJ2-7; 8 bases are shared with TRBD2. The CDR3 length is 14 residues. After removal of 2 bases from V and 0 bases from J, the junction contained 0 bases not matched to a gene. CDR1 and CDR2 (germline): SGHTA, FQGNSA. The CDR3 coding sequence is TGTGCCAGCAGCTTAAGCGGGAGCTCCTACGAGCAGTACTTC. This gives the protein CASSLSGSSYEQYF.

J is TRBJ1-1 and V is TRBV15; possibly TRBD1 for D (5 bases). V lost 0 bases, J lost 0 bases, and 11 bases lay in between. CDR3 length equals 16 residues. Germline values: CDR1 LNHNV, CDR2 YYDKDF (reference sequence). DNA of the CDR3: TGTGCCACCAGCAGAGAGGGGGGTGCCCTGAACACTGAAGCTTTCTTT. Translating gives CATSREGGALNTEAFF.

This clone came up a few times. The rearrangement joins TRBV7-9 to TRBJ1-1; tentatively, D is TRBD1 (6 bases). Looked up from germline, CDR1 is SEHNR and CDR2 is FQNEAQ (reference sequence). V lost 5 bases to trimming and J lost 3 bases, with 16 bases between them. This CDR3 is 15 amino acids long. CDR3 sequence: CASSPGQLRDTEAFF. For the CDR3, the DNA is TGTGCCAGCAGCCCCGGACAGTTAAGGGACACTGAAGCTTTCTTT.

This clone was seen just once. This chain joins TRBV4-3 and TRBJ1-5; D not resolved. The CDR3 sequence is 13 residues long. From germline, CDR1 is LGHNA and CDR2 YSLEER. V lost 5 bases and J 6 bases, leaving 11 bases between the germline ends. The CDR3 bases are TGCGCCAGCAGCGTTTACATCTCTCAGCCCCAGCATTTT. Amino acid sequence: CASSVYISQPQHF.

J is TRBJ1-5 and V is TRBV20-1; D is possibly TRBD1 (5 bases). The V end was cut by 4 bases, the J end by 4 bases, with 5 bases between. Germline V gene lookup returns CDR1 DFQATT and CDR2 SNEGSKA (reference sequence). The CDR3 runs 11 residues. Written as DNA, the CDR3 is TGCAGTGCTACAGGGAATCAGCCCCAGCATTTT. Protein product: CSATGNQPQHF.

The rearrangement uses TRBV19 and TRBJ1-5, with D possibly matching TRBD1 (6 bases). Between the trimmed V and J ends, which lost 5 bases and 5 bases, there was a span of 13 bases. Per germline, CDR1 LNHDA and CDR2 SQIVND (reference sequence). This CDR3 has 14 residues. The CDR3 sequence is CASSPQGTDQPQHF. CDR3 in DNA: TGTGCCAGTAGTCCACAGGGTACGGATCAGCCCCAGCATTTT.

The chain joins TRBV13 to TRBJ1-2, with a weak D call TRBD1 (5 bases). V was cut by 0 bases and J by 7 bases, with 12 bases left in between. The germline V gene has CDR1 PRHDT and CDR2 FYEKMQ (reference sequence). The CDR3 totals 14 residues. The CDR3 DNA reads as TGTGCCAGCAGCTTAGGTGCCAGGGTTTCTGGCTACACCTTC. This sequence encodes CASSLGARVSGYTF.

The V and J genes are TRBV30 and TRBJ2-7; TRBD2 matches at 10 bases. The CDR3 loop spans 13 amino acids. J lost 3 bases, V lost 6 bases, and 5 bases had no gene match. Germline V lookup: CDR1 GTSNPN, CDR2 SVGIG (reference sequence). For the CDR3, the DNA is TGTGCCTGTCAACTAGCGGGGCTCTACGAGCAGTACTTC. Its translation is CACQLAGLYEQYF.

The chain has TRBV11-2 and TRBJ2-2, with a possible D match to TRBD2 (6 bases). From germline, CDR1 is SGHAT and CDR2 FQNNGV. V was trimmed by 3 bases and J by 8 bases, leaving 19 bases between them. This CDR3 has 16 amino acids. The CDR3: CASSFGLQGGIGELFF. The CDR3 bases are TGTGCCAGCAGCTTTGGCCTCCAGGGAGGAATTGGGGAGCTGTTTTTT.

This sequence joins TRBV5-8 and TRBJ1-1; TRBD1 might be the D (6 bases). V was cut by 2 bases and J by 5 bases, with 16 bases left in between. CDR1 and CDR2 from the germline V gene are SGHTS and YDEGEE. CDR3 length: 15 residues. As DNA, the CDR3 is TGTGCCAGCAGCTTTACCCCAGGGGTGTATACTGAAGCTTTCTTT. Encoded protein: CASSFTPGVYTEAFF.

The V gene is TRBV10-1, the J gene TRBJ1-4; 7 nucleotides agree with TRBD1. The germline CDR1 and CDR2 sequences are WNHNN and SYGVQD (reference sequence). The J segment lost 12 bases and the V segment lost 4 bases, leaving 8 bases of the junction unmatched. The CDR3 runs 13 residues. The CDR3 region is CASSVVDRVQLFF. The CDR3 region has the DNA TGCGCCAGCAGTGTCGTCGACAGGGTGCAACTGTTTTTT.

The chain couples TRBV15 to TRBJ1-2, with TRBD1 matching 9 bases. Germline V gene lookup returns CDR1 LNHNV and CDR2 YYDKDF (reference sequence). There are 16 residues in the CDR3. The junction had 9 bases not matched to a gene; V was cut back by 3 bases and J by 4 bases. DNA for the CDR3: TGTGCCACCAGCAGGGCATTGACAGGGGGAATCTATGGCTACACCTTC. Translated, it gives CATSRALTGGIYGYTF.